A single sample is the source of the 20 T cell receptor beta chains below, sequenced in a study of T cell repertoires in cytomegalovirus infection. TCRdb analysed the reads with MiXCR anew, one entry per CDR3 protein. The table lists fewer than 250,000 distinct CDR3 sequences, approximately 13% of them singletons, with about 1.5% in the top ten. What was sequenced was PBMCs. Receptor source: a human donor in good health (CMV status not recorded). Some clones in this sample may be carry-over from other donors' samples.

The table lists this clonotype with many counts. The genes are TRBV7-2 and TRBJ2-7, with 7 nucleotides matching TRBD1. From germline, CDR1 is SGHTA and CDR2 FQGNSA. The V and J ends lost 7 bases and 6 bases, in that order; junction bases with no gene match: 15. The CDR3 loop spans 15 amino acids. CDR3 loop: CASTQRNRGLTEQYF. CDR3 DNA: TGTGCCAGCACCCAGCGGAACAGGGGTCTTACCGAGCAGTACTTC.

Concerning this clonotype: A much larger clonotype is one base distant, so this may be a read error. The chain recombines TRBV12-3 or TRBV12-4 with TRBJ1-2, with D unresolved. V was shortened by 7 bases and J by 7 bases, with 16 bases between the two germline ends. The CDR3 extends over 13 amino acids. The CDR3: CASTPNSVRGYTF. As DNA, the CDR3 is TGTGCCAGCACCCCAAACTCTGTCCGTGGCTACACCTTC.

In its sample, this clonotype was seen many times. The chain uses TRBV28 and TRBJ2-1; 14 nucleotides align to TRBD2. This CDR3 comprises 17 residues. Trimming at V came to 6 bases and at J to 1 base, leaving 5 bases not matched to a gene. Looked up from germline, CDR1 is MDHEN and CDR2 is SYDVKM. The DNA for the CDR3 is TGTGCCAGCAGCTACGGGACTAGCGGGAGTTCCTACAATGAGCAGTTCTTC. It encodes CASSYGTSGSSYNEQFF.

This clonotype was observed many times. This chain connects TRBV5-1 to TRBJ2-7; TRBD1 aligns across 7 bases. There are 16 residues in the CDR3. J gave up 5 bases and V 3 bases, and 14 bases lay outside the gene matches. The V gene's germline CDR1 is SGHRS and CDR2 YFSETQ. CDR3 amino acids: CASSYGSAGGNDEQYF. CDR3 sequence (DNA): TGCGCCAGCAGCTACGGGTCAGCAGGGGGTAACGACGAGCAGTACTTC.

This clonotype was seen repeatedly, ten times or more. Mismatch with germline at one junction end may stem from a read error. V usage is TRBV14 and J usage is TRBJ2-1, with 12 bases identical to TRBD2. Per germline, CDR1 SGHDN and CDR2 FVKESK. The CDR3 loop spans 16 amino acids. The CDR3: CASSQALAGGRDEQFF. The CDR3 DNA sequence: TGTGCCAGCAGTCAAGCTCTAGCGGGGGGGCGCGATGAGCAGTTCTTC. Looking up the rest from reference TRBV14 and TRBJ2-1 gives the full variable domain: EAGVTQFPSHSVIEKGQTVTLRCDPISGHDNLYWYRRVMGKEIKFLLHFVKESKQDESGMPNNRFLAERTGGTYSTLKVQPAELEDSGVYFCASSQALAGGRDEQFFGPGTRLTVL.

In this sample, this clonotype turned up a few times. The rearrangement links TRBV4-2 to TRBJ1-4; D is unresolved. V shed 2 bases and J shed 3 bases, with 13 bases lying between them. CDR1 is LGHNA, CDR2 YNFKEQ, per germline. This CDR3 has 16 residues. The CDR3 nucleotides read TGTGCCAGCAGCCAACCTATCGGGCAGCCTAATGAAAAACTGTTTTTT. It codes for CASSQPIGQPNEKLFF.

This clonotype was observed a handful of times. The chain employs TRBV29-1 and TRBJ2-7; the match to TRBD2 covers 13 bases. This CDR3 has 17 amino acids. Germline V gene lookup returns CDR1 SQVTM and CDR2 ANQGSEA. J lost 5 bases, V lost 7 bases, and 17 bases had no gene match. Here the CDR3 DNA reads TGCAGCGCTGGACGGACTAGCGGGAGAGTCGGGGTGAACGAGCAGTACTTC. This gives the protein CSAGRTSGRVGVNEQYF.

V gene TRBV6-2 or TRBV6-3 combines with J gene TRBJ2-7, with TRBD1 matching 7 bases. The CDR3 totals 20 residues. Germline V gene lookup returns CDR1 MNHEY and CDR2 SVGEGT. V was pared by 6 bases and J by 0 bases, with 23 bases of the junction left unmatched. In DNA, the CDR3 is TGTGCCAGCAGCCCCTCGGGGTTCAACCGCCCGGGACAGCCCTCCTACGAGCAGTACTTC. Its protein product is CASSPSGFNRPGQPSYEQYF.

This clonotype was detected many times. The chain is built from TRBV7-2 and TRBJ2-5; D is perhaps TRBD1 or TRBD2 (6 bases each). Deletions cut 2 bases from V and 2 bases from J, with 18 bases between. The CDR3 is 17 residues long. Per germline, CDR1 SGHTA and CDR2 FQGNSA. The CDR3 here is CASSLRSHTGTQETQYF. For the CDR3, the DNA is TGTGCCAGCAGCTTAAGGAGCCATACAGGGACTCAAGAGACCCAGTACTTC.

The chain combines TRBV19 with TRBJ2-1; perhaps TRBD1 as D (5 bases). CDR1 is LNHDA and CDR2 is SQIVND in the germline V gene (reference sequence). V was clipped by 3 bases and J by 8 bases, with 8 bases between them. This CDR3 contains 12 residues. CDR3 sequence: CASSITRDEQFF. The CDR3 region has the DNA TGTGCCAGTAGTATCACCAGGGATGAGCAGTTCTTC.

The sample holds many counts of this clonotype. The CDR3 loop reads CASSRGGRQETQYF. The DNA for the CDR3 is TGTGCCAGTAGTCGAGGGGGCCGGCAAGAGACCCAGTACTTC. The rearrangement links TRBV19 to TRBJ2-5, with 7 bases aligning to TRBD1. The trim removed 5 bases at V and 2 bases at J, leaving 5 bases unmatched. This CDR3 has 14 amino acids. Germline CDR1 is LNHDA and CDR2 is SQIVND (reference sequence).

In its sample, this clonotype was seen many times. This chain links TRBV7-2 with TRBJ2-5; the D gene is possibly TRBD2 (6 bases). Trimming removed 5 bases from V and 10 bases from J, with 14 bases in between. CDR1 is SGHTA and CDR2 is FQGNSA in the germline V gene. This CDR3 comprises 12 residues. CDR3 loop: CASSPILGGQYF. The CDR3, as DNA: TGTGCCAGCAGCCCTATACTGGGGGGCCAGTACTTC.

This clonotype was picked up many times. The genes are TRBV5-5 and TRBJ2-3, with TRBD2 matching 8 bases. The CDR3 has 14 residues. V trimming: 4 bases; J trimming: 6 bases; junction bases outside the gene matches: 7. Germline V gives CDR1 SGHKS, CDR2 YYEKEE (reference sequence). The CDR3 DNA reads as TGTGCCAGCAGCATTGGCGGGGGGCCGGATACGCAGTATTTT. Translated: CASSIGGGPDTQYF.

In regard to this clonotype: A read error may explain this, as a much larger clone is one base away. The CDR3 coding sequence is TGTGCCAGCAGCACGACAGGGGGCCTCAGTTACAATGAGCTGTTCTTC. Translated: CASSTTGGLSYNELFF. The chain joins TRBV6-6 to TRBJ2-1, with TRBD1 identical over 10 bases. CDR1 is MNHNY and CDR2 is SVGAGI in the germline V gene (reference sequence). The CDR3 loop spans 16 amino acids.

The chain employs TRBV19 and TRBJ1-1, with a tentative D call TRBD1 (6 bases). The CDR3 loop spans 14 amino acids. Trimming cost V 1 base and J 13 bases, with 19 bases left between them. Germline V gene sequence: CDR1 LNHDA, CDR2 SQIVND (reference sequence). DNA for the CDR3: TGTGCCAGTAGTATAGTTTGGACGGGGGGCGGGGGTTTCTTT. It yields the protein CASSIVWTGGGGFF.

This clonotype showed up just a few times. The rearrangement uses TRBV19 and TRBJ1-4, with 9 positions matching TRBD1. In germline, CDR1 is LNHDA, CDR2 SQIVND (reference sequence). After removal of 4 bases from V and 11 bases from J, the junction contained 8 bases not matched to a gene. This CDR3 has 14 residues. The DNA for the CDR3 is TGTGCCAGTAGTACTCGGGACAGGGTTGGGAAACTGTTTTTT. This translates into CASSTRDRVGKLFF.

At least ten counts were recorded for this clonotype. Here the CDR3 DNA reads TGCGCCAGCAGCCAAGACTCAAACACCGGGGAGCTGTTTTTT. It encodes CASSQDSNTGELFF. The chain has TRBV4-3 and TRBJ2-2; D gene ambiguous. V was pared by 0 bases and J by 2 bases, with 4 bases between. The CDR3 consists of 14 residues. Germline values: CDR1 LGHNA, CDR2 YSLEER.

This clonotype was picked up many times. The chain links TRBV12-5 to TRBJ2-7; possible D gene TRBD2, 6 bases. CDR1 and CDR2 (germline): LGHNT, FRNRAP. Deletions cut 1 base from V and 6 bases from J, with 13 bases between. CDR3 length: 14 residues. The CDR3, as DNA: TGTGCTAGTGGTTTGGAATCAGGAGCGGGCGAGCAGTACTTC. Translation: CASGLESGAGEQYF.

This clonotype was seen a handful of times. This chain links TRBV10-3 with TRBJ2-7; TRBD2 matches at 7 bases. Looked up from germline, CDR1 is ENHRY and CDR2 is SYGVKD. There are 12 residues in the CDR3. The ends lost 8 bases at V and 2 bases at J; junction bases unmatched: 3. This chain's CDR3 is CAIGTTPYEQYF. Here the CDR3 DNA reads TGTGCCATCGGGACTACCCCCTACGAGCAGTACTTC.

The sample holds many counts of this clonotype. The chain combines TRBV7-2 with TRBJ2-7, with D maybe TRBD1 (6 bases). CDR3 length: 14 residues. Germline CDR1 is SGHTA and CDR2 is FQGNSA. The V end lost 4 bases, the J end lost 2 bases, and 12 bases lay between the germline ends. DNA for the CDR3: TGTGCCAGCAGCTCTACAGGGTTTGCCTACGAGCAGTACTTC. Translating gives CASSSTGFAYEQYF.